This T cell receptor (beta chain) was profiled in a study of a mutant IDH1 vaccine in newly diagnosed glioma. About the research overall: Patients received eight vaccinations in weeks 1, 3, 5, 7, 11, 15, 19, 23. Earlier treatment was radiotherapy, temozolomide, or both, with most getting both. Study outcomes and limitations: Patients showed vaccine-induced immune responses at a rate of approximately 92%.

The length of the CDR3 is 11 residues. V lost 0 bases and J 7 bases, leaving 2 bases between the germline ends. Germline V CDR1 and CDR2: SGHRS, YFSETQ. About this clone: Antigen unknown.

Data came from immunoSEQ multiplex PCR; TCRdb stores just in-frame clones and leaves some out. The data show around 78,000 clones, 91% seen once. Regarding time point: week 5, during vaccination. Every vaccination contained 300 ug of the mutant IDH1 20-mer peptide and was paired with topical imiquimod. The donors had new WHO grade 3 or 4 astrocytomas; these were IDH1-mutant and ATRX-lost. The clonotype originates from a woman aged 50 to 60 with glioma. V and J are TRBV5-1 and TRBJ2-1, with D unclear. The specimen comprised PBMCs, sampled from a glioma patient whose treatment included an IDH1 peptide vaccine. The CDR3 nucleotides read TGCGCCAGCAGCTTGGATAATGAGCAGTTCTTC. Its protein product is CASSLDNEQFF.